Reported below is one T cell receptor (beta chain). This sample is drawn from a study of long-term antiretroviral therapy in people with HIV. The assay used was immunoSEQ (version v3.0), run at survey level. Clones were read by immunoSEQ multiplex PCR, and TCRdb kept only the in-frame ones, dropping some. This table holds tens of thousands of clones, 85% to 90% found once. The CDR3 extends over 15 amino acids. From germline, CDR1 is SEHNR and CDR2 FQNEAQ (reference sequence). The germline V and J ends were trimmed by 5 bases and 2 bases, with 15 bases remaining between them. The chain joins TRBV7-9 to TRBJ1-1; tentative D call: TRBD1 (6 bases). This clonotype originated in a woman aged 25 to 45 with HIV. This specimen consisted of unsorted PBMCs, obtained 1.8 years before starting antiretroviral therapy. The CDR3 sequence is CASSARGVGNTEAFF. CDR3 DNA: TGTGCCAGCAGCGCTAGGGGGGTAGGAAACACTGAAGCTTTCTTT.